The rows below give T cell receptor beta chains drawn from one sample of a study of T cells after yellow fever vaccination. One entry per CDR3 protein results from TCRdb running MiXCR on the 5' RACE reads. Of about 42,000 distinct CDR3 sequences in the sample, just under 6.5% were seen once. Material: PBMCs, either bulk or a sorted T-cell subset (CD4+, CD8+, memory, or dextramer-sorted; not recorded which), obtained 45 days after the yellow fever booster vaccination. The receptors here all came from a man under 40 who received the YFV17D yellow fever vaccine. CDR3s include the opening cysteine and the closing phenylalanine or tryptophan. The order of the fields is V gene, clone size, D gene, J gene, CDR3 protein, CDR3 DNA. D genes are given only for firm matches. Clone size, where shown, is once, few, many, or a class for clones that have expanded.

>TRBV18|many|NA|TRBJ1-4
CASSPGTGGEKLFF
TGTGCCAGCTCACCAGGGACCGGAGGGGAAAAACTGTTTTTT
>TRBV12-3/TRBV12-4|few|NA|TRBJ2-2
CASRTGTAGELFF
TGTGCCAGCAGGACCGGGACGGCCGGGGAGCTGTTTTTT
>TRBV18|few|NA|TRBJ2-7
CASSLSDLTLSEQYF
TGTGCCAGCTCATTAAGTGACTTGACCCTGTCCGAGCAGTACTTC
>TRBV7-2|many|TRBD2|TRBJ2-1
CASSHGRSHRYNEQFF
TGTGCCAGCAGCCACGGGAGGAGCCACCGGTACAATGAGCAGTTCTTC
>TRBV12-3/TRBV12-4|many|NA|TRBJ2-1
CASSFDRYPRNEQFF
TGTGCCAGCAGTTTCGATAGGTACCCACGCAATGAGCAGTTCTTC
>TRBV24-1|NA|NA|TRBJ2-5
CATSDSRQDQETQYF
TGTGCCACCAGTGATTCTCGACAGGACCAAGAGACCCAGTACTTC
>TRBV23-1|NA|NA|TRBJ2-3
CASSQPPYRDGRTQYF
TGCGCCAGCAGTCAACCCCCCTACAGGGATGGACGTACGCAGTATTTT
>TRBV7-2|few|TRBD2|TRBJ2-1
CASSPNGLASSGDEQFF
TGTGCCAGCAGCCCCAATGGACTAGCTTCCTCAGGGGATGAGCAGTTCTTC
>TRBV2|few|TRBD1|TRBJ2-1
CASNRGVEQFF
TGTGCCAGCAACAGGGGGGTTGAGCAGTTCTTC
>TRBV24-1|many|TRBD1|TRBJ2-1
CATCAGTGGYNEQFF
TGTGCCACCTGCGCCGGGACAGGGGGATACAATGAGCAGTTCTTC
>TRBV5-5|many|TRBD2|TRBJ2-7
CASSSQSPGGNYEQYF
TGTGCCAGCAGCTCGCAATCGCCGGGAGGCAACTACGAGCAGTACTTC
>TRBV20-1|many|NA|TRBJ1-6
CSADPGAGPPLHF
TGCAGTGCCGACCCAGGGGCGGGTCCACCCCTCCACTTT
>TRBV9|many|TRBD2|TRBJ2-5
CASSPLGGLAEETQYF
TGTGCCAGCAGCCCTCTAGGGGGACTAGCGGAAGAGACCCAGTACTTC
>TRBV11-2|many|NA|TRBJ2-3
CASSTAREAQYF
TGTGCCAGCAGCACGGCCCGGGAAGCGCAGTATTTT
>TRBV29-1|many|NA|TRBJ1-4
CSVVTGGNEKLFF
TGCAGCGTTGTAACCGGGGGCAATGAAAAACTGTTTTTT